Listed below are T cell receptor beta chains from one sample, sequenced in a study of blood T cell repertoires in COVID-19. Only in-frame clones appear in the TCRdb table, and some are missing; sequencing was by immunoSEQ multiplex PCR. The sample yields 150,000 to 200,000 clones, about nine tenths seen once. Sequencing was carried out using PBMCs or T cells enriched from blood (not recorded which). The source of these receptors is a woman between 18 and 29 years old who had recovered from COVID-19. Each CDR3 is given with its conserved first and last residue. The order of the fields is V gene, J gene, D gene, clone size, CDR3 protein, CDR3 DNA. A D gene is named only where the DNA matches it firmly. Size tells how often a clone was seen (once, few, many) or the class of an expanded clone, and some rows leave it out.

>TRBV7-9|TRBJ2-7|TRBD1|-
CATSRGTGGPYEQYF
TGTGCCACCTCACGGGGGACAGGGGGACCCTACGAGCAGTACTTC
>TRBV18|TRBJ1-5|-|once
CASSPAQETLNQPQHF
TGTGCCAGCTCACCCGCACAGGAGACCCTAAATCAGCCCCAGCATTTT
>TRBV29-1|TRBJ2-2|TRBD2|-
CSVRGEGTGELFF
TGCAGCGTTCGCGGGGAGGGGACCGGGGAGCTGTTTTTT
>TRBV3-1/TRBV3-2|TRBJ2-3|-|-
CASSQGGNSPLDSTQYF
TGTGCCAGCAGCCAGGGGGGAAATAGCCCACTAGATTCTACGCAGTATTTT
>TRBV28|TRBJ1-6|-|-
CASSLRRGGTDNSPLHF
TGTGCCAGCAGTTTACGTCGGGGGGGCACCGATAATTCACCCCTCCACTTT
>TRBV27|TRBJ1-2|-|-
CASSSGVGNYGYTF
TGTGCCAGCAGTTCCGGGGTGGGCAACTATGGCTACACCTTC
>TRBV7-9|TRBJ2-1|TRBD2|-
CASSFGTSGSSGEQFF
TGTGCCAGCAGCTTTGGGACTAGCGGGAGTAGCGGTGAGCAGTTCTTC
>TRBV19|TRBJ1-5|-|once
CASSPDRALNQPQHF
TGTGCCAGTAGCCCGGACAGAGCCCTCAATCAGCCCCAGCATTTT
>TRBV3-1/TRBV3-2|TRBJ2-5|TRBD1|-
CASSQSRGQVGETQYF
TGTGCCAGCAGCCAGTCCAGGGGGCAGGTAGGGGAGACCCAGTACTTC
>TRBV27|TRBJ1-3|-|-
CASSLSCYRLEGNTIYF
TGTGCCAGCAGTTTATCGTGTTACAGGTTGGAAGGAAACACCATATATTTT
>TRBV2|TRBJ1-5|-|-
CASSWAAGDAVSNQPQHF
TGTGCCAGCAGTTGGGCTGCAGGGGACGCCGTCAGCAATCAGCCCCAGCATTTT
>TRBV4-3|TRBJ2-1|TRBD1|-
CASSPETGFNEQFF
TGCGCCAGCAGCCCCGAGACAGGGTTCAATGAGCAGTTCTTC
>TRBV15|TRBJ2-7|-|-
CATSREDSTLYEQYF
TGTGCCACCAGCAGAGAGGACAGCACCCTCTACGAGCAGTACTTC
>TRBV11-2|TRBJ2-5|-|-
CASSLELGGPLEETQYF
TGTGCCAGCAGCTTAGAGCTCGGGGGGCCACTTGAAGAGACCCAGTACTTC
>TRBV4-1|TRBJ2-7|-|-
CASSQDQGLTYEQYF
TGCGCCAGCAGCCAAGATCAGGGATTAACCTACGAGCAGTACTTC
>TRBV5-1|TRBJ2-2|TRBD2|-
CASSLEAGGQLTGELFF
TGCGCCAGCAGCTTGGAAGCGGGGGGGCAACTCACCGGGGAGCTGTTTTTT
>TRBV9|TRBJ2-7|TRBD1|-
CASSVGGTGSYEQYF
TGTGCCAGCAGCGTCGGGGGGACAGGGAGCTACGAGCAGTACTTC
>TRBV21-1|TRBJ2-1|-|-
CASSKRPVPSGGARPSGCDEQFF
TGTGCCAGCAGCAAAAGACCAGTCCCTAGCGGGGGGGCCAGACCATCTGGCTGCGATGAGCAGTTCTTC
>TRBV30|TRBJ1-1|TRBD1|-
CAWTPTGAIEAFF
TGTGCCTGGACCCCGACAGGGGCGATTGAAGCTTTCTTT
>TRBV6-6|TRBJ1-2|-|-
CASSYSSRGDPYGYTF
TGTGCCAGCAGTTACTCGAGTCGGGGGGACCCCTATGGCTACACCTTC
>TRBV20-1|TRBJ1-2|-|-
CSVPDGYTF
TGCAGTGTCCCCGATGGCTACACCTTC
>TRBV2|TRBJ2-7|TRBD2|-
CASREPGLAGEEQYF
TGTGCCAGCAGGGAACCGGGACTAGCGGGAGAAGAGCAGTACTTC
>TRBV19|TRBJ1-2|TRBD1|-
CASSMDRVPNYGYTF
TGTGCCAGTAGTATGGACAGGGTCCCTAACTATGGCTACACCTTC
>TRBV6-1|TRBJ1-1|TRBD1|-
CASSERTGDAEAFF
TGTGCCAGCAGTGAAAGGACAGGGGACGCTGAAGCTTTCTTT
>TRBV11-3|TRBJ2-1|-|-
CASSLEFPGEKPNEQFF
TGTGCCAGCAGCTTAGAGTTCCCGGGGGAAAAACCCAATGAGCAGTTCTTC
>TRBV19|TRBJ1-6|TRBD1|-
CASGQGRSPLHF
TGTGCCAGTGGACAGGGGAGATCACCCCTCCACTTT
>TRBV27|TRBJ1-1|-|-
CASSLSARNTEAFF
TGTGCCAGCAGTTTATCCGCCAGGAACACTGAAGCTTTCTTT
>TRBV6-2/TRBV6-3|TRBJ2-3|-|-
CASSYSGLIPDTQYF
TGTGCCAGCAGTTATTCGGGACTTATCCCAGATACGCAGTATTTT
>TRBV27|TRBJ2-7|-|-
CASSLKASFYEQYF
TGTGCCAGCAGTTTGAAGGCTAGCTTCTACGAGCAGTACTTC
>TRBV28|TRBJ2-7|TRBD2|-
CASGKLGLAGVGLEQYF
TGTGCCAGCGGAAAACTGGGACTAGCGGGAGTAGGGCTCGAGCAGTACTTC
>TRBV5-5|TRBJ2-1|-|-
CASSLVSDIGFPHNEQFF
TGTGCCAGCAGCTTGGTGTCCGACATAGGATTCCCGCACAATGAGCAGTTCTTC
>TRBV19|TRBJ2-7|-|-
CASSIGLPGYEQYF
TGTGCCAGTAGTATAGGGCTTCCAGGGTACGAGCAGTACTTC
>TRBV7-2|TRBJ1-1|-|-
CASSLLNNAEAFF
TGTGCCAGCAGCTTATTGAACAATGCTGAAGCTTTCTTT
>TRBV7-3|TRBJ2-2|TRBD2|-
CASSAGRAGGTGELFF
TGTGCCAGCAGCGCCGGGCGAGCGGGAGGCACCGGGGAGCTGTTTTTT
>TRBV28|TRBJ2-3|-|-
CASSLSIPVSGSDTQYF
TGTGCCAGCAGTTTATCTATCCCGGTTAGCGGCTCAGATACGCAGTATTTT
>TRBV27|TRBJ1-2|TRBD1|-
CASSFGTGNYGYTF
TGTGCCAGCAGTTTCGGGACAGGGAACTATGGCTACACCTTC
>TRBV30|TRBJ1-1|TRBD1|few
CAWSAGTGRFNEAFF
TGTGCCTGGAGTGCCGGGACAGGGAGATTTAATGAAGCTTTCTTT
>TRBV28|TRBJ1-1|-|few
CASSLESRLNTEAFF
TGTGCCAGCAGTTTGGAAAGCAGGTTGAACACTGAAGCTTTCTTT
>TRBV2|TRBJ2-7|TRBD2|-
CASSEGGDGEQYF
TGTGCCAGCAGTGAGGGGGGGGACGGCGAGCAGTACTTC
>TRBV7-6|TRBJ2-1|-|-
CASSFSPFNNEQFF
TGTGCCAGCAGCTTCTCTCCTTTTAACAATGAGCAGTTCTTC
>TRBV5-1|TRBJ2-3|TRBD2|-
CASSRSGTSTDTQYF
TGCGCCAGCAGCCGTAGCGGGACCAGCACAGATACGCAGTATTTT
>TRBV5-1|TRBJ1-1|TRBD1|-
CASSGGQGIPEAFF
TGCGCCAGCAGCGGGGGACAGGGGATCCCTGAAGCTTTCTTT
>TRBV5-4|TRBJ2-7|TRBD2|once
CASSLNRGLAGSYEQYF
TGTGCCAGCAGCTTAAATCGGGGACTAGCGGGCTCCTACGAGCAGTACTTC
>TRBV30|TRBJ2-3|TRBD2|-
CAWLPGLPNTQYF
TGTGCCTGGTTACCGGGACTACCTAATACGCAGTATTTT